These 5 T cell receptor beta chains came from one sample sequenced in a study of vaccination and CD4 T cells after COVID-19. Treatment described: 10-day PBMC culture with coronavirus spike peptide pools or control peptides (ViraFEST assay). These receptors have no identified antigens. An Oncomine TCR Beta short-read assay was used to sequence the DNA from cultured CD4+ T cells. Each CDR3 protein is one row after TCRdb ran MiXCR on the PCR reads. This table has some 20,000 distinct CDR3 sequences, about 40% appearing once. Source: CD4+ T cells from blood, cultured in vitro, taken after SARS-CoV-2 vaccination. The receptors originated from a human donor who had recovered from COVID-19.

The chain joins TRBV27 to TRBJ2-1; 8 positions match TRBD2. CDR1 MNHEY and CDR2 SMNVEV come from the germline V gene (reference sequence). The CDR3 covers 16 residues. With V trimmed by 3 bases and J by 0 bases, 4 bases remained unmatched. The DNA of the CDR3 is TGTGCCAGCAGTTTCAAGAGCGGGAGCTCCTACAATGAGCAGTTCTTC. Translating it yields CASSFKSGSSYNEQFF.

CDR3 DNA sequence: TGTGCCTGGAGTGGGGGACTGCGCTACAATGAGCAGTTCTTC. This encodes CAWSGGLRYNEQFF. V and J are TRBV30 and TRBJ2-1, with D perhaps TRBD2 (6 bases). Between the trimmed V and J ends, which lost 1 base and 3 bases, there was a span of 10 bases. This CDR3 contains 14 residues. In germline, CDR1 is GTSNPN, CDR2 SVGIG (reference sequence).

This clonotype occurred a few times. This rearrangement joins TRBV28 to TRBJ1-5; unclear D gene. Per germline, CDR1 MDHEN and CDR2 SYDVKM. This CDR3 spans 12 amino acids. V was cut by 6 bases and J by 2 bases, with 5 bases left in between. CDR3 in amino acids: CASRWRNQPQHF. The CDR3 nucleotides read TGTGCCAGCAGATGGCGCAATCAGCCCCAGCATTTT.

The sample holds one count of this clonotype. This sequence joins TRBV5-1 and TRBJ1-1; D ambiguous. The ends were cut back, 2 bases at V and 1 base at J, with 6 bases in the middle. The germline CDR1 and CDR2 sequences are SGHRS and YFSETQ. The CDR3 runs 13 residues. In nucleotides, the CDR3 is TGCGCCAGCAGCTTACTGGGGAACACTGAAGCTTTCTTT. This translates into CASSLLGNTEAFF.

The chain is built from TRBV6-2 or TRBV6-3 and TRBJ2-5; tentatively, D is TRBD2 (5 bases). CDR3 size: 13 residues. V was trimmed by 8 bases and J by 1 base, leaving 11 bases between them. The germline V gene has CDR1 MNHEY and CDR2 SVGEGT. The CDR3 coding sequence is TGTGCCAGCGGCCGGGAAACCCAAGAGACCCAGTACTTC. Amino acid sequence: CASGRETQETQYF.